Listed below are T cell receptor beta chains from one sample, sequenced in a study of radiation and T cells in renal cell carcinoma. Sequencing used immunoSEQ multiplex PCR; TCRdb keeps in-frame clones, though not all of them. Of about 59,000 clones listed, 65% to 80% are singletons. The specimen comprised blood, sampled from a patient whose treatment included radiotherapy and nephrectomy. Every receptor here comes from a man in his sixties with renal cell carcinoma. CDR3s include the opening cysteine and the closing phenylalanine or tryptophan. The D gene is left open where the match is weak. For some rows the clone size is stated as once, few or many, or as a class when expanded; others skip it.

.,TRBV11-3,TRBD2,TRBJ2-5,CASSLALLAGGAQETQYF,TGTGCCAGCAGCTTAGCTCTTCTAGCGGGAGGGGCCCAAGAGACCCAGTACTTC
.,TRBV7-7,TRBD2,TRBJ2-7,CASSPRGSYEQYF,TGTGCCAGCAGCCCGCGGGGGTCCTACGAGCAGTACTTC
once,TRBV10-2,.,TRBJ2-7,CASSESGGYEQYF,TGCGCCAGCAGTGAATCGGGCGGCTACGAGCAGTACTTC
medium-sized,TRBV19,.,TRBJ1-1,CASSIGVGTEAFF,TGTGCCAGTAGTATAGGGGTTGGGACTGAAGCTTTCTTT
.,TRBV5-1,.,TRBJ2-1,CASSKPGQDNEQFF,TGCGCCAGCAGCAAACCGGGACAAGACAATGAGCAGTTCTTC
.,TRBV21-1,.,TRBJ1-1,CASSKALLFLNTEAFF,TGTGCCAGCAGCAAAGCCCTATTATTTTTGAATACTGAAGCTTTCTTT
once,TRBV2,TRBD1,TRBJ2-1,CASSVGQGAFNEQFF,TGTGCCAGCAGTGTGGGACAGGGGGCCTTCAATGAGCAGTTCTTC
medium-sized,TRBV2,.,TRBJ1-1,CASKRTPAEAFF,TGTGCCAGCAAGAGGACCCCCGCTGAAGCTTTCTTT
few,TRBV11-3,.,TRBJ1-2,CASSSTGGTFYGYTF,TGTGCCAGCAGCTCCACAGGAGGCACATTCTATGGCTACACCTTC
.,TRBV14,TRBD1,TRBJ1-1,CASSQDARGKGDTEAFF,TGTGCCAGCAGCCAAGATGCCAGGGGGAAAGGGGACACTGAAGCTTTCTTT
.,TRBV29-1,.,TRBJ1-1,CSVDPRDTEAFF,TGCAGCGTTGATCCCAGGGACACTGAAGCTTTCTTT
.,TRBV7-2,.,TRBJ2-7,CASSLAWGSEQYF,TGTGCCAGCAGCTTAGCCTGGGGTTCGGAGCAGTACTTC
.,TRBV5-1,TRBD1,TRBJ1-1,CASSLAGQGAMEAFF,TGCGCCAGCAGCTTGGCCGGACAGGGGGCGATGGAAGCTTTCTTT
.,TRBV28,.,TRBJ1-5,CASSFPDSSGNQPQHF,TGTGCCAGCAGTTTCCCGGATTCAAGCGGCAATCAGCCCCAGCATTTT
.,TRBV14,.,TRBJ2-1,CASSYLGAVAFNEQFF,TGTGCCAGCAGCTACCTGGGAGCGGTCGCATTCAATGAGCAGTTCTTC
.,TRBV12-5,TRBD2,TRBJ2-2,CASGLMRGTGELFF,TGTGCTAGTGGTTTGATGCGGGGGACCGGGGAGCTGTTTTTT
.,TRBV2,TRBD2,TRBJ2-3,CASRGGTMVTDTQYF,TGTGCCAGCAGGGGGGGGACTATGGTGACAGATACGCAGTATTTT
.,TRBV18,.,TRBJ1-1,CASSQPHTEAFF,TGTGCCAGCTCACAGCCCCACACTGAAGCTTTCTTT
.,TRBV29-1,.,TRBJ2-7,CSVRWNGYEQYF,TGCAGCGTTCGGTGGAATGGCTACGAGCAGTACTTC
.,TRBV25-1,TRBD1,TRBJ1-6,CASSQGVWLDSPLHF,TGTGCCAGCAGTCAGGGGGTATGGTTGGATTCACCCCTCCACTTT
.,TRBV30,.,TRBJ2-3,CAWSALDTQYF,TGTGCCTGGAGCGCACTAGATACGCAGTATTTT
.,TRBV6-4,.,TRBJ2-2,CASSDSGGVRTGELFF,TGTGCCAGCAGTGACTCAGGGGGAGTGAGGACCGGGGAGCTGTTTTTT
.,TRBV15,.,TRBJ2-2,CATSRGGTRNTGELFF,TGTGCCACCAGCAGAGGGGGGACAAGGAACACCGGGGAGCTGTTTTTT
.,TRBV6-5,.,TRBJ1-2,CASSGTRYGYTF,TGTGCCAGCTCCGGGACTCGCTACGGCTACACCTTC
.,TRBV18,.,TRBJ1-2,CASSPPTGPLYGYTF,TGTGCCAGCTCACCACCGACAGGACCCCTCTATGGCTACACCTTC
few,TRBV18,.,TRBJ2-1,CASSTRTEYNEQFF,TGTGCCAGCTCAACGAGGACAGAATACAATGAGCAGTTCTTC
few,TRBV13,.,TRBJ1-1,CASRQEGQLNTEAFF,TGTGCCAGCAGACAAGAAGGACAACTGAACACTGAAGCTTTCTTT
.,TRBV12-1,.,TRBJ1-5,CASSFIGLGSNQPQHF,TGTGCCAGCAGCTTCATCGGGCTGGGCAGCAATCAGCCCCAGCATTTT
.,TRBV2,.,TRBJ1-3,CASSEEGNTIYF,TGTGCCAGCAGTGAAGAGGGAAACACCATATATTTT
.,TRBV7-9,.,TRBJ1-1,CASSLRGDTEAFF,TGTGCCAGCAGCCTAAGGGGTGACACTGAAGCTTTCTTT
.,TRBV20-1,TRBD1,TRBJ1-2,CSAGTDGYTF,TGCAGTGCCGGGACAGACGGCTACACCTTC
.,TRBV7-3,.,TRBJ2-3,CASSLGDHTQYF,TGTGCCAGCAGCTTAGGGGATCATACGCAGTATTTT
.,TRBV2,.,TRBJ1-2,CAQAEDWDGYTF,TGTGCCCAAGCTGAGGACTGGGATGGCTACACCTTC
once,TRBV7-6,TRBD1,TRBJ1-2,CASSKEQGAQDGYTF,TGTGCCAGCAGCAAAGAACAGGGGGCGCAGGATGGGTACACCTTC
.,TRBV15,.,TRBJ2-5,CATSRGQTSQETQYF,TGTGCCACCAGCAGAGGGCAAACTAGTCAAGAGACCCAGTACTTC
.,TRBV2,TRBD1,TRBJ1-1,CASSPDREAEAFF,TGTGCCAGCAGTCCTGACAGGGAAGCTGAAGCTTTCTTT
.,TRBV5-1,.,TRBJ1-1,CASRPEQGRGTEAFF,TGCGCCAGCAGACCCGAACAGGGACGGGGGACTGAAGCTTTCTTT
.,TRBV19,TRBD1,TRBJ1-5,CASSTPGQSQPQHF,TGTGCCAGTAGTACCCCGGGACAGTCCCAGCCCCAGCATTTT
.,TRBV19,TRBD2,TRBJ2-6,CASSIQGASSGRLTGANVLTF,TGTGCCAGTTCTATACAGGGGGCGTCTAGCGGGAGGTTAACTGGGGCCAACGTCCTGACTTTC
.,TRBV4-3,TRBD1,TRBJ2-4,CASSQAITGGKNIQYF,TGCGCCAGCAGCCAAGCTATAACAGGGGGCAAAAACATTCAGTACTTC
.,TRBV7-3,.,TRBJ2-2,CASSLRTGTGAGELFF,TGTGCCAGCAGCTTACGGACCGGGACTGGGGCCGGGGAGCTGTTTTTT
.,TRBV6-6,.,TRBJ2-7,CASRRDLRYEQYF,TGTGCCAGCAGACGGGACCTAAGGTACGAGCAGTACTTC
once,TRBV9,.,TRBJ1-3,CASSVGGRGSGNTIYF,TGTGCCAGCAGCGTAGGGGGCAGGGGCTCTGGAAACACCATATATTTT
.,TRBV7-2,.,TRBJ1-2,CASSFTDPPYGYTF,TGTGCCAGCAGCTTTACGGACCCCCCCTATGGCTACACCTTC
.,TRBV7-2,TRBD2,TRBJ2-2,CASSLSGLATGELFF,TGTGCCAGCAGCTTATCTGGACTAGCGACCGGGGAGCTGTTTTTT
few,TRBV15,.,TRBJ1-1,CATSPRTYYMNTEAFF,TGTGCCACCTCACCCCGGACCTACTACATGAACACTGAAGCTTTCTTT